Below, 22 T cell receptor beta chains from the same sample are listed, as sequenced in a study of T cell responses to AZD1222 COVID-19 vaccine. Produced via immunoSEQ multiplex PCR; TCRdb's table is partial and in-frame only. The data contain 100,000 or so clones, 65% to 90% of them seen just once; the ten biggest clones take up roughly 6.3%. This specimen consisted of peripheral blood, obtained on day 0 of AZD1222 vaccination. Every receptor here comes from an adult in good health.

CDR3 amino acids: CASSQAGLYNSPLHF. The CDR3 nucleotides are TGTGCCAGCAGCCAAGCGGGGCTATATAATTCACCCCTCCACTTT. V is TRBV14 and J is TRBJ1-6; TRBD1 might be the D (5 bases). Germline CDR1 SGHDN, CDR2 FVKESK. The germline V and J ends were trimmed by 1 base and 4 bases, with 8 bases remaining between them. This CDR3 spans 15 amino acids.

The chain joins TRBV7-9 to TRBJ2-5; D is undetermined. CDR3 length: 14 residues. The V end lost 1 base, the J end lost 5 bases, and 11 bases lay between the germline ends. Germline V gives CDR1 SEHNR, CDR2 FQNEAQ (reference sequence). In DNA, the CDR3 is TGTGCCAGCAGCTTAGATGCAGGTTGGGAGACCCAGTACTTC. It encodes CASSLDAGWETQYF.

This chain joins TRBV12-5 and TRBJ2-7; D is uncertain. The germline V gene has CDR1 LGHNT and CDR2 FRNRAP. The CDR3 runs to 14 residues. V shed 2 bases and J shed 2 bases, with 10 bases lying between them. The chain's CDR3 is CASGLYGFPYEQYF. CDR3 nucleotide sequence: TGTGCTAGTGGTTTGTATGGCTTCCCCTACGAGCAGTACTTC.

The V gene is TRBV11-3, the J gene TRBJ2-2; a possible D gene is TRBD1 (6 bases). Germline V gene sequence: CDR1 SGHNT, CDR2 YENEEA. The V end was cut by 0 bases, the J end by 6 bases, with 20 bases between. The CDR3 has 18 residues. This CDR3 reads CASSLEGWGLNMAGELFF. The CDR3 DNA is TGTGCCAGCAGCTTAGAGGGGTGGGGGCTGAACATGGCCGGGGAGCTGTTTTTT.

This rearrangement joins TRBV11-1 to TRBJ1-5; 9 bases are shared with TRBD1. Germline trimming cut 5 bases from V and 3 bases from J; bases unmatched to any gene: 5. Germline loops: CDR1 SGHAT, CDR2 FQDESV (reference sequence). This CDR3 contains 15 residues. CDR3 nucleotides: TGTGCCAGCAGCCGACAGGGGGGATACAATCAGCCCCAGCATTTT. Encoded protein: CASSRQGGYNQPQHF. The variable domain in full, completed from reference TRBV11-1 and TRBJ1-5, reads EAEVAQSPRYKITEKSQAVAFWCDPISGHATLYWYRQILGQGPELLVQFQDESVVDDSQLPKDRFSAERLKGVDSTLKIQPAELGDSAMYLCASSRQGGYNQPQHFGDGTRLSIL.

V usage is TRBV30 and J usage is TRBJ2-7; D perhaps matches TRBD2 (6 bases). This CDR3 region has 15 residues. Germline loops: CDR1 GTSNPN, CDR2 SVGIG (reference sequence). Trimming took off 3 bases at V and 2 bases at J, with 17 bases between the two ends. CDR3 DNA: TGTGCCTGGAGGTCCCCCGGGAGACCTACCTACGAGCAGTACTTC. Encoded protein: CAWRSPGRPTYEQYF.

The J gene is TRBJ2-4, the V gene TRBV5-1; no definite D call. V was cut by 0 bases and J by 9 bases, with 16 bases left in between. CDR3 length equals 15 residues. Per germline, CDR1 SGHRS and CDR2 YFSETQ. In DNA form, the CDR3 reads TGCGCCAGCAGCTTGGACGTTTCAAACCCCGGCATTCAGTACTTC. This translates into CASSLDVSNPGIQYF.

The chain recombines TRBV4-2 with TRBJ2-2, with a weak D call TRBD1 (5 bases). Trimming cost V 5 bases and J 6 bases, with 7 bases left between them. Germline loops: CDR1 LGHNA, CDR2 YNFKEQ. The CDR3 covers 12 residues. CDR3 amino acids: CASSTRAGELFF. The CDR3, as DNA: TGTGCCAGCAGCACCAGGGCCGGGGAGCTGTTTTTT.

J is TRBJ2-3 and V is TRBV10-3; tentatively, D is TRBD2 (5 bases). V was clipped by 7 bases and J by 6 bases, with 14 bases between them. This CDR3 region has 13 residues. CDR1 ENHRY and CDR2 SYGVKD come from the germline V gene. CDR3 amino acids: CAIKGSGEDTQYF. The CDR3, as DNA: TGTGCCATCAAAGGGTCCGGGGAGGATACGCAGTATTTT.

This chain uses TRBV7-3 with TRBJ2-3; D is undetermined. V was trimmed by 0 bases and J by 8 bases, leaving 6 bases between them. The CDR3 loop spans 12 amino acids. From germline, CDR1 is SGHTA and CDR2 FQGTGA. The CDR3 DNA follows: TGTGCCAGCAGCTTAACTGGGCTTACGCAGTATTTT. Translating it yields CASSLTGLTQYF.

The chain links TRBV12-5 to TRBJ1-5; tentatively, D is TRBD1 (5 bases). The germline V and J ends were trimmed by 5 bases and 4 bases, with 15 bases remaining between them. Germline lookup yields CDR1 LGHNT and CDR2 FRNRAP. The CDR3 extends over 15 amino acids. In DNA form, the CDR3 reads TGTGCTAGTGGTCCCGGGGCGGGGGGTAATCAGCCCCAGCATTTT. This translates into CASGPGAGGNQPQHF.

The V and J genes are TRBV3-1 (or the pseudogene TRBV3-2) and TRBJ2-6; no firm D call. The CDR3 is 13 residues long. The germline CDR1 and CDR2 sequences are LGHDT and YNNKEL (reference sequence). V was shortened by 7 bases and J by 2 bases, with 6 bases between the two germline ends. CDR3 in DNA: TGTGCCAGCAACCTTCCTGGGGCCAACGTCCTGACTTTC. Translation gives CASNLPGANVLTF.

This chain joins TRBV27 and TRBJ2-3, with D hard to call. The CDR3 runs 14 residues. Germline V lookup: CDR1 MNHEY, CDR2 SMNVEV (reference sequence). Trimming stripped 2 bases from V and 2 bases from J, with 8 bases between. CDR3 residues: CASSLTRITDTQYF. CDR3 DNA sequence: TGTGCCAGCAGTTTAACCAGGATCACAGATACGCAGTATTTT.

This clone has a single count. The chain carries TRBV7-9 and TRBJ1-4; unclear D gene. Germline CDR1 is SEHNR and CDR2 is FQNEAQ (reference sequence). V was cut by 5 bases and J by 4 bases, with 17 bases left in between. The CDR3 loop spans 16 amino acids. This CDR3 is CASSPVRGAGNEKLFF. DNA of the CDR3: TGTGCCAGCAGCCCAGTTCGGGGAGCCGGTAATGAAAAACTGTTTTTT.

The V and J genes are TRBV7-9 and TRBJ2-3; weak D call: TRBD1 (6 bases). CDR1 is SEHNR and CDR2 is FQNEAQ in the germline V gene (reference sequence). The CDR3 sequence is 14 residues long. The ends were cut back, 5 bases at V and 6 bases at J, with 15 bases in the middle. The CDR3 DNA follows: TGTGCCAGCAGCCCCGACACGCAGGGGGATACGCAGTATTTT. Protein product: CASSPDTQGDTQYF.

The V gene is TRBV19, the J gene TRBJ1-1; no reliable D call. The CDR3 runs to 14 residues. V lost 1 base and J 1 base, leaving 7 bases between the germline ends. The germline V gene has CDR1 LNHDA and CDR2 SQIVND (reference sequence). CDR3 protein: CASSIAQKNTEAFF. The CDR3 DNA follows: TGTGCCAGTAGTATAGCACAGAAGAACACTGAAGCTTTCTTT.

The chain couples TRBV4-3 to TRBJ2-3; D remains ambiguous. This CDR3 contains 14 residues. V lost 3 bases, J lost 4 bases, and 11 bases lay in between. Per the germline V gene, CDR1 is LGHNA and CDR2 is YSLEER. The CDR3 loop is CASSQWKGPDTQYF. The CDR3 coding sequence is TGCGCCAGCAGCCAGTGGAAAGGGCCAGATACGCAGTATTTT.

The rearrangement uses TRBV5-6 and TRBJ2-7; D may be TRBD1 (6 bases). CDR3 length: 15 amino acids. Trimming took off 0 bases at V and 0 bases at J, with 10 bases between the two ends. Germline V CDR1 and CDR2: SGHDT, YYEEEE. The CDR3 DNA sequence: TGTGCCAGCAGCTTGGCGGACAGACCCTCCTACGAGCAGTACTTC. Its translation: CASSLADRPSYEQYF. Drawing the rest from reference TRBV5-6 and TRBJ2-7, the complete variable domain is DAGVTQSPTHLIKTRGQQVTLRCSPKSGHDTVSWYQQALGQGPQFIFQYYEEEERQRGNFPDRFSGHQFPNYSSELNVNALLLGDSALYLCASSLADRPSYEQYFGPGTRLTVT.

Here the CDR3 DNA reads TGTGCCTGGAGCGTATACAGGATCAACTATGGCTACACCTTC. This encodes CAWSVYRINYGYTF. The chain is built from TRBV30 and TRBJ1-2; D is possibly TRBD1 (5 bases). The CDR3 is 14 amino acids. Trimming removed 3 bases from V and 2 bases from J, with 13 bases in between. CDR1 GTSNPN and CDR2 SVGIG come from the germline V gene (reference sequence).

V usage is TRBV28 and J usage is TRBJ1-5; D is possibly TRBD1 (6 bases). The V gene lost 8 bases and the J gene lost 4 bases, with 12 bases spanning the gap. CDR3 length equals 13 residues. Germline CDR1 and CDR2: MDHEN and SYDVKM. DNA of the CDR3: TGTGCCAGCTCGTGGGACACTAATCAGCCCCAGCATTTT. This gives the protein CASSWDTNQPQHF.

The rearrangement uses TRBV19 and TRBJ1-6, with 8 positions matching TRBD1. J was trimmed by 8 bases and V by 5 bases; bases with no gene match: 14. Germline CDR1 and CDR2: LNHDA and SQIVND (reference sequence). The CDR3 has 17 amino acids. CDR3 nucleotides: TGTGCCAGTAGTCCCGGACAGGGCTTGTTCATATATTCACCCCTCCACTTT. Translating it yields CASSPGQGLFIYSPLHF.

The chain couples TRBV6-2 or TRBV6-3 to TRBJ2-5, with 7 bases aligning to TRBD1. CDR3 size: 14 residues. Germline V gene lookup returns CDR1 MNHEY and CDR2 SVGEGT. V gave up 2 bases and J gave up 1 base; unmatched junction bases: 1. The CDR3 bases are TGTGCCAGCAGTTACGACAGGGTCCAAGAGACCCAGTACTTC. This sequence encodes CASSYDRVQETQYF.